These 10 T cell receptor beta chains were all obtained from the same sample, sequenced in a study of blood T cell repertoires in COVID-19. Sequencing used immunoSEQ multiplex PCR; TCRdb keeps in-frame clones, though not all of them. The sample has about 71,000 clones; about 70% are singletons. Sequenced material: peripheral blood. These receptors were obtained from a woman aged 80 or over with active or convalescent COVID-19.

The chain employs TRBV19 and TRBJ1-1; D uncertain. The CDR3 spans 15 residues. V lost 1 base, J lost 1 base, and 10 bases lay in between. Looked up from germline, CDR1 is LNHDA and CDR2 is SQIVND (reference sequence). DNA of the CDR3: TGTGCCAGTAGTATAGCGGGTTTTGGGAACACTGAAGCTTTCTTT. It codes for CASSIAGFGNTEAFF.

The genes are TRBV6-5 and TRBJ1-6; D is possibly TRBD1 (6 bases). CDR3 length: 15 amino acids. V was shortened by 6 bases and J by 7 bases, with 16 bases between the two germline ends. Germline CDR1 MNHEY, CDR2 SVGAGI. CDR3 sequence reads: CASRLTGRGNSPLHF. The DNA of the CDR3 is TGTGCCAGCAGACTTACAGGGCGCGGGAATTCACCCCTCCACTTT.

This clone was recorded a few times. V and J are TRBV5-5 and TRBJ1-1; TRBD1 aligns across 7 bases. V was pared by 3 bases and J by 6 bases, with 8 bases of the junction left unmatched. The germline CDR1 and CDR2 sequences are SGHKS and YYEKEE (reference sequence). This CDR3 has 14 residues. Here the CDR3 reads CASSYRQGRAEAFF. CDR3 DNA: TGTGCCAGCAGCTACAGACAGGGAAGAGCTGAAGCTTTCTTT.

This clone has a handful of counts. CDR3 protein: CASSLALGGTGELFF. CDR3 nucleotides: TGTGCCAGCAGCTTAGCGCTCGGGGGCACCGGGGAGCTGTTTTTT. The chain recombines TRBV7-6 with TRBJ2-2; a possible D gene is TRBD2 (6 bases). From germline, CDR1 is SGHVS and CDR2 FNYEAQ. This CDR3 has 15 amino acids. Trimming took 0 bases from V and 4 from J, leaving 9 bases between them.

This clone was seen more than once but under ten times. This rearrangement joins TRBV7-2 to TRBJ2-1; TRBD2 matches at 8 bases. CDR3 length equals 18 residues. CDR1 is SGHTA, CDR2 FQGNSA, per germline. V trimming: 2 bases; J trimming: 4 bases; junction bases outside the gene matches: 13. The CDR3 sequence is CASSLSGERGPKYNEQFF. The DNA of the CDR3 is TGTGCCAGCAGCTTAAGTGGTGAGCGGGGGCCCAAATACAATGAGCAGTTCTTC.

This clone turned up a few times. The chain links TRBV7-2 to TRBJ2-5; 8 bases map to TRBD1. Germline V CDR1 and CDR2: SGHTA, FQGNSA. After removal of 2 bases from V and 4 bases from J, the junction contained 3 bases not matched to a gene. There are 14 residues in the CDR3. CDR3 sequence: CASSLSGGLETQYF. The CDR3 bases are TGTGCCAGCAGCTTATCAGGGGGCTTAGAGACCCAGTACTTC.

CDR3 sequence: CAWTSTGEQYF. CDR3 coding DNA: TGTGCCTGGACCTCTACAGGCGAGCAGTACTTC. This rearrangement joins TRBV30 to TRBJ2-7, with D perhaps TRBD1 (5 bases). The germline V gene has CDR1 GTSNPN and CDR2 SVGIG (reference sequence). The V and J ends lost 4 bases and 6 bases respectively, with 10 bases between them. The CDR3 is 11 residues long.

The chain couples TRBV5-4 to TRBJ2-5, with D possibly TRBD2 on 5 matching bases. Per germline, CDR1 SGHNT and CDR2 YYREEE (reference sequence). Trimming shortened V by 4 bases and J by 1 base, and 14 bases separated the two germline ends. CDR3 size: 15 residues. The CDR3, as DNA: TGTGCCAGCAGCCCGGCCGGAGGCATCCAAGAGACCCAGTACTTC. It is translated as CASSPAGGIQETQYF. Full variable domain (remainder filled in from reference TRBV5-4 and TRBJ2-5): ETGVTQSPTHLIKTRGQQVTLRCSSQSGHNTVSWYQQALGQGPQFIFQYYREEENGRGNFPPRFSGLQFPNYSSELNVNALELDDSALYLCASSPAGGIQETQYFGPGTRLLVL.

The rearrangement links TRBV14 to TRBJ2-3, with D possibly being TRBD1 (5 bases). The CDR3 covers 16 residues. Germline CDR1 reads SGHDN; CDR2 reads FVKESK. V was pared by 2 bases and J by 2 bases, with 14 bases between. The CDR3 reads CASSQKRQTATDTQYF. The CDR3 DNA follows: TGTGCCAGCAGCCAAAAGCGTCAGACAGCCACAGATACGCAGTATTTT.

J is TRBJ2-1 and V is TRBV9; 8 positions match TRBD1. V was pared by 4 bases and J by 7 bases, with 10 bases of the junction left unmatched. The CDR3 spans 15 residues. From germline, CDR1 is SGDLS and CDR2 YYNGEE. CDR3 sequence: CASSYSQGVGNEQFF. The CDR3 nucleotides are TGTGCCAGCAGCTACTCACAGGGGGTTGGGAATGAGCAGTTCTTC.